A selection of T cell receptor beta chains follows, all from one sample in a study of Graves' ophthalmopathy and Graves' hyperthyroidism. TCRdb independently ran MiXCR on the multiplex PCR reads; one entry per CDR3 protein. The table has 350,000 to 400,000 distinct CDR3 sequences, roughly 14% seen once. Sequencing was performed on peripheral blood. The receptors here all came from a woman aged 18-35 years with stable Graves' hyperthyroidism. Each CDR3 is given with its conserved first and last residue. A D gene is named only where the DNA matches it firmly. Size is omitted from some rows. Given values are once, few, many or a class for expanded clones.

length,J,V,D,size,DNA,CDR3
16,TRBJ2-5,TRBV19,TRBD1,few,TGTGCCAGTAGTTTAACTACAGGGGGTTCGAGGGAGACCCAGTACTTC,CASSLTTGGSRETQYF
13,TRBJ1-2,TRBV12-3/TRBV12-4,NA,many,TGTGCCAGCAGTTTAGGGGAATCCTATGGCTACACCTTC,CASSLGESYGYTF
14,TRBJ1-1,TRBV7-2,TRBD1,many,TGTGCCAGCAGCTCGGGACAGTGGAACACTGAAGCTTTCTTT,CASSSGQWNTEAFF
16,TRBJ1-1,TRBV7-9,NA,many,TGTGCCAGCAGCGTACCGACACGGTCCGAGGGCGCTGAAGCTTTCTTT,CASSVPTRSEGAEAFF
13,TRBJ1-1,TRBV6-1,NA,many,TGTGCCAGCCGGACCTCTATGAACACTGAAGCTTTCTTT,CASRTSMNTEAFF
18,TRBJ1-1,TRBV7-8,NA,many,TGTGCCAGCAGCTTAGTTTGGGGGGCTGAAAGAATGAACACTGAAGCTTTCTTT,CASSLVWGAERMNTEAFF
13,TRBJ2-5,TRBV7-9,NA,NA,TGTGCCAGCAGCTTGGGGGTTGAAGAGACCCAGTACTTC,CASSLGVEETQYF
13,TRBJ2-3,TRBV25-1,NA,NA,TGTGCCAGCAGTCGACAGGGCACAGATACGCAGTATTTT,CASSRQGTDTQYF
15,TRBJ2-7,TRBV15,TRBD2,many,TGTGCCACCAGCAGAGGAACTAGCGAAAGCTACGAGCAGTACTTC,CATSRGTSESYEQYF
17,TRBJ2-2,TRBV6-2/TRBV6-3,TRBD1,many,TGTGCCAGCAGTTCCTCCGCCGGGACAGGTGTGACCGGGGAGCTGTTTTTT,CASSSSAGTGVTGELFF
15,TRBJ2-5,TRBV7-6,TRBD1,many,TGTGCCAGCAGCTCAAACAGGGGGTATCAAGAGACCCAGTACTTC,CASSSNRGYQETQYF
15,TRBJ1-2,TRBV19,NA,NA,TGTGCCAGTAGGGTTACAGGGTCTCCTAACTATGGCTACACCTTC,CASRVTGSPNYGYTF
13,TRBJ1-5,TRBV6-1,NA,NA,TGTGCCAGCAACCGGTTCAGCAATCAGCCCCAGCATTTT,CASNRFSNQPQHF
20,TRBJ2-2,TRBV24-1,TRBD2,many,TGTGCCACCAGTGATTTGCAACGGGGGGGCCTGAAATTGAACACCGGGGAGCTGTTTTTT,CATSDLQRGGLKLNTGELFF
12,TRBJ1-2,TRBV20-1,NA,NA,TGCAGTGCGGTCCAGGGAGACTATGGCTACACCTTC,CSAVQGDYGYTF
15,TRBJ2-5,TRBV28,NA,NA,TGTGCCAGCAGTTCCTCGTATGTGACTCAAGAGACCCAGTACTTC,CASSSSYVTQETQYF
16,TRBJ2-7,TRBV7-9,NA,many,TGTGCCAGCAGCTTATCGGCCGACAGACCCTCCTACGAGCAGTACTTC,CASSLSADRPSYEQYF
13,TRBJ1-1,TRBV7-2,NA,many,TGTGCCAGCACCGACAGGAGGAACACTGAAGCTTTCTTT,CASTDRRNTEAFF
14,TRBJ2-5,TRBV28,NA,many,TGTGCCAGCAAACTGGGACGGGTTCAAGAGACCCAGTACTTC,CASKLGRVQETQYF
14,TRBJ1-1,TRBV15,NA,once,TGTGCCACCAGCTTCCGAGAGGGGAACACTGAAGCTTTCTTT,CATSFREGNTEAFF
14,TRBJ1-1,TRBV4-1,NA,few,TGCGCCAGCAGCCCCACATATCCTAACACTGAAGCTTTCTTT,CASSPTYPNTEAFF
11,TRBJ1-2,TRBV2,NA,many,TGTGCCAGCAGTGATTATTATGGCTACACCTTC,CASSDYYGYTF
15,TRBJ1-1,TRBV5-1,TRBD1,many,TGCGCCAGCAGTACCGGGACAGGGAGGGGCACTGAAGCTTTCTTT,CASSTGTGRGTEAFF
14,TRBJ1-2,TRBV15,NA,many,TGTGCCACCAGCAGAGGAGGGGCTGCATATGGCTACACCTTC,CATSRGGAAYGYTF
12,TRBJ1-5,TRBV12-3/TRBV12-4,NA,many,TGTGCCAGCAGTTTAGGTCACCAGCCCCAGCATTTT,CASSLGHQPQHF
17,TRBJ1-5,TRBV19,NA,many,TGTGCCAGTAGTATAGAGGGGCAGGATCGGTCCGTCCAGCCCCAGCATTTT,CASSIEGQDRSVQPQHF
16,TRBJ2-5,TRBV4-2,TRBD2,many,TGTGCCAGCAGCCAAGGGGGACTAGCGGGAGAAGAGACCCAGTACTTC,CASSQGGLAGEETQYF
13,TRBJ2-7,TRBV7-2,TRBD1,many,TGTGCCAGCAGGAGGGGGCCCAACTACGAGCAGTACTTC,CASRRGPNYEQYF
13,TRBJ1-2,TRBV7-2,NA,many,TGTGCCAGCAGCCTTCATGGAGATTATGGCTACACCTTC,CASSLHGDYGYTF
15,TRBJ1-5,TRBV15,NA,many,TGTGCCACCAGCGTAATAGACCTTAGCAATCAGCCCCAGCATTTT,CATSVIDLSNQPQHF
15,TRBJ2-7,TRBV19,NA,many,TGTGCCAGTAGTCGACAGGCGGGAAAGGTCTACGAGCAGTACTTC,CASSRQAGKVYEQYF
13,TRBJ1-2,TRBV13,NA,many,TGTGCCAGCAGCCCTCAGATCCTCTATGGCTACACCTTC,CASSPQILYGYTF
13,TRBJ2-5,TRBV7-9,NA,many,TGTGCCAGCAGCGTGAGTGGGCGGGAGACCCAGTACTTC,CASSVSGRETQYF
12,TRBJ2-7,TRBV7-2,NA,many,TGTGCCAGCAGCAGAGCCGGGTCCGAGCAGTACTTC,CASSRAGSEQYF
14,TRBJ1-6,TRBV9,NA,many,TGTGCCAGCAGCCCCCGGGATAGTAATTCACCCCTCCACTTT,CASSPRDSNSPLHF